The 30 T cell receptor beta chains listed next were all sequenced from one sample in a study of technical replicates of blood from four donors. Profiled with immunoSEQ multiplex PCR; TCRdb holds only in-frame clones, not every one. The table shows roughly 79,000 clones, with 90% to 95% occurring only once. Sequenced material: T cells isolated from PBMCs. The receptors stem from a human donor in good health. Some clones in this sample may be carry-over from other donors' samples.

The chain combines TRBV2 with TRBJ1-6, with a tentative D call TRBD1 (6 bases). Germline-derived CDR1 and CDR2 are SNHLY and FYNNEI. V gave up 0 bases and J gave up 6 bases, with 21 bases separating them. CDR3 length: 19 residues. The CDR3 nucleotides are TGTGCCAGCAGTGAAGCCTTGACAGGAGGCCGACTCCTTAATTCACCCCTCCACTTT. It translates to CASSEALTGGRLLNSPLHF.

The rearrangement links TRBV30 to TRBJ1-3; no clear D. There are 13 residues in the CDR3. V was trimmed by 2 bases and J by 0 bases, leaving 5 bases between them. Germline values: CDR1 GTSNPN, CDR2 SVGIG (reference sequence). DNA for the CDR3: TGTGCCTGGAGTACTGACTCTGGAAACACCATATATTTT. It encodes CAWSTDSGNTIYF.

The sample holds one count of this clone. The rearrangement uses TRBV30 and TRBJ1-2; D possibly corresponds to TRBD1 (5 bases). The CDR3 loop spans 12 amino acids. The germline V gene encodes CDR1 GTSNPN and CDR2 SVGIG (reference sequence). Between the trimmed V and J ends, which lost 3 bases and 4 bases, there was a span of 9 bases. In DNA, the CDR3 is TGTGCCTGGAGGAAGGGGCGCTATGGCTACACCTTC. It yields the protein CAWRKGRYGYTF.

In this sample, this clone turned up a few times. CDR3 DNA: TGTGCCAGTAGCCTTACAGGGGAAGCTGAAGCTTTCTTT. This translates into CASSLTGEAEAFF. V usage is TRBV19 and J usage is TRBJ1-1; 7 bases fit TRBD1. This CDR3 has 13 residues. With 6 bases clipped from V and 6 bases from J, the junction kept 7 bases outside the gene matches. The V gene's germline CDR1 is LNHDA and CDR2 SQIVND (reference sequence).

This clone was seen a handful of times. The chain has TRBV7-2 and TRBJ1-1, with a weak D call TRBD1 (6 bases). Germline V CDR1 and CDR2: SGHTA, FQGNSA. The V end lost 3 bases, the J end lost 0 bases, and 8 bases lay between the germline ends. The CDR3 is 14 amino acids. The CDR3 here is CASSFGQLNTEAFF. The CDR3 nucleotides are TGTGCCAGCAGCTTCGGACAGCTGAACACTGAAGCTTTCTTT.

The chain is built from TRBV7-2 and TRBJ2-1; D is perhaps TRBD2 (6 bases). V was clipped by 6 bases and J by 6 bases, with 18 bases between them. Per germline, CDR1 SGHTA and CDR2 FQGNSA. CDR3 size: 15 residues. CDR3 amino acids: CASRPKKLASNEQFF. CDR3 nucleotides: TGTGCCAGCAGACCGAAAAAACTAGCCTCCAATGAGCAGTTCTTC.

The chain carries TRBV9 and TRBJ1-4, with unresolved D. CDR3 length: 14 amino acids. V lost 5 bases, J lost 5 bases, and 13 bases lay in between. Germline-derived CDR1 and CDR2 are SGDLS and YYNGEE. Here the CDR3 reads CASSQGLLNEKLFF. In nucleotides, the CDR3 is TGTGCCAGCAGTCAAGGTCTACTAAATGAAAAACTGTTTTTT.

The V call is TRBV25-1, the J call TRBJ2-7, with 7 bases lining up with TRBD1. Germline V gene data show CDR1 as MGHDK and CDR2 as SYGVNS. The V and J ends lost 6 bases and 3 bases, in that order; junction bases with no gene match: 5. The CDR3 spans 13 residues. This CDR3 is CASSPGTDYEQYF. Written as DNA, the CDR3 is TGTGCCAGCAGCCCCGGGACAGACTACGAGCAGTACTTC.

This chain joins TRBV6-1 and TRBJ2-1, with no clear D. The CDR3 length is 13 residues. V lost 3 bases to trimming and J lost 3 bases, with 6 bases between them. Germline V CDR1 and CDR2: MNHNS, SASEGT. The CDR3, as DNA: TGTGCCAGCAGTGATACACACTACAATGAGCAGTTCTTC. This translates into CASSDTHYNEQFF.

The chain joins TRBV9 to TRBJ2-5; TRBD1 might be the D (6 bases). Near its end, the DNA agrees better with TRBJ2-7, so the J call may be wrong. The V gene's germline CDR1 is SGDLS and CDR2 YYNGEE. The CDR3 is made up of 15 amino acids. CDR3 sequence (DNA): TGTGCCAGCAGCGTAGTTCCCACAGGGACCTACGAGCAGTACTTC. This gives the protein CASSVVPTGTYEQYF.

This clone was detected only a few times. The V and J genes are TRBV11-3 and TRBJ1-1; TRBD1 is a possible D gene (6 bases). V lost 4 bases, J lost 6 bases, and 15 bases lay in between. Germline CDR1 is SGHNT and CDR2 is YENEEA. The length of the CDR3 is 14 residues. This CDR3 is CASSYSYRAPEAFF. The CDR3 DNA reads TGTGCCAGCAGCTATTCCTACAGGGCCCCTGAAGCTTTCTTT.

This chain connects TRBV5-1 to TRBJ2-2, with D unresolved. Looked up from germline, CDR1 is SGHRS and CDR2 is YFSETQ. The CDR3 covers 16 residues. Trimming stripped 2 bases from V and 2 bases from J, with 13 bases between. The CDR3, as DNA: TGCGCCAGCAGCTTATCGACTCTTGCTAACACCGGGGAGCTGTTTTTT. This encodes CASSLSTLANTGELFF.

The chain is built from TRBV6-6 and TRBJ2-2; D is perhaps TRBD2 (6 bases). CDR1 MNHNY and CDR2 SVGAGI come from the germline V gene (reference sequence). Trimming left V 2 bases short and J 6 bases short, with 13 bases between. The CDR3 is 15 residues long. CDR3 loop: CASSYGRQGSGELFF. CDR3 nucleotide sequence: TGTGCCAGCAGTTACGGGAGGCAGGGTTCCGGGGAGCTGTTTTTT.

The genes are TRBV11-3 and TRBJ2-2; 8 bases map to TRBD2. V shed 4 bases, J shed 1 base, and the junction held 2 bases outside the gene matches. This CDR3 comprises 15 residues. Germline lookup yields CDR1 SGHNT and CDR2 YENEEA. CDR3 residues: CASSSLAGNTGELFF. Written as DNA, the CDR3 is TGTGCCAGCAGCTCCCTAGCGGGGAACACCGGGGAGCTGTTTTTT.

The rearrangement joins TRBV5-4 to TRBJ2-7; D not resolved. This CDR3 spans 13 amino acids. V was pared by 2 bases and J by 4 bases, with 10 bases between. Germline-derived CDR1 and CDR2 are SGHNT and YYREEE (reference sequence). The CDR3 protein is CASSLEPRYEQYF. Here the CDR3 DNA reads TGTGCCAGCAGCTTAGAACCGAGATACGAGCAGTACTTC.

This chain joins TRBV6-5 and TRBJ1-1; D perhaps matches TRBD1 (5 bases). Between the trimmed V and J ends, which lost 6 bases and 4 bases, there was a span of 18 bases. Germline loops: CDR1 MNHEY, CDR2 SVGAGI. The CDR3 contains 15 residues. CDR3 sequence reads: CASRNGGVRRTEAFF. CDR3 DNA: TGTGCCAGCAGGAACGGGGGGGTACGGCGCACTGAAGCTTTCTTT.

The chain is built from TRBV2 and TRBJ2-3, with D uncertain. There are 13 residues in the CDR3. V shed 3 bases and J shed 4 bases, with 8 bases lying between them. CDR1 and CDR2 from the germline V gene are SNHLY and FYNNEI. This CDR3 is CASSERSSDTQYF. The DNA for the CDR3 is TGTGCCAGCAGTGAGCGGAGCTCAGATACGCAGTATTTT.

V gene TRBV9 combines with J gene TRBJ2-2; unclear D gene. The germline V and J ends were trimmed by 4 bases and 6 bases, with 16 bases remaining between them. Germline-derived CDR1 and CDR2 are SGDLS and YYNGEE. CDR3 length: 15 amino acids. CDR3 protein: CASSPTTFTAGELFF. DNA of the CDR3: TGTGCCAGCAGCCCAACCACCTTTACTGCCGGGGAGCTGTTTTTT.

The V and J genes are TRBV6-1 and TRBJ1-1; D call uncertain. Germline V gene data show CDR1 as MNHNS and CDR2 as SASEGT. Trimming stripped 4 bases from V and 6 bases from J, with 15 bases between. This CDR3 comprises 14 residues. The CDR3 protein is CASSGEVLNPEAFF. The DNA for the CDR3 is TGTGCCAGCAGTGGCGAGGTGCTCAATCCTGAAGCTTTCTTT.

The V call is TRBV18, the J call TRBJ2-7, with D perhaps matching TRBD1 (6 bases). From germline, CDR1 is KGHSH and CDR2 LQKENI. The V end was cut by 4 bases, the J end by 2 bases, with 12 bases between. The CDR3 extends over 14 amino acids. The CDR3 loop reads CASSHRDKTYEQYF. CDR3 sequence (DNA): TGTGCCAGCTCACACCGGGACAAAACCTACGAGCAGTACTTC.

The chain combines TRBV5-1 with TRBJ1-2, with TRBD1 as a possible D gene (6 bases). Between the trimmed V and J ends, which lost 0 bases and 3 bases, there was a span of 15 bases. There are 16 residues in the CDR3. CDR1 SGHRS and CDR2 YFSETQ come from the germline V gene. In DNA form, the CDR3 reads TGCGCCAGCAGCTTGGCCTCACAGGGTATCGACTATGGCTACACCTTC. Protein sequence: CASSLASQGIDYGYTF. Supplemented by reference TRBV5-1 and TRBJ1-2, the full variable domain reads KAGVTQTPRYLIKTRGQQVTLSCSPISGHRSVSWYQQTPGQGLQFLFEYFSETQRNKGNFPGRFSGRQFSNSRSEMNVSTLELGDSALYLCASSLASQGIDYGYTFGSGTRLTVV.

The chain carries TRBV5-6 and TRBJ2-3, with 10 bases aligning to TRBD1. V shed 7 bases, J shed 3 bases, and the junction held 2 bases outside the gene matches. Looked up from germline, CDR1 is SGHDT and CDR2 is YYEEEE. The CDR3 has 13 amino acids. The CDR3 nucleotides read TGTGCCAGCGTGGGACAGGGGACAGATACGCAGTATTTT. Amino acid sequence: CASVGQGTDTQYF.

The rearrangement links TRBV7-9 to TRBJ1-1; 7 nucleotides line up with TRBD1. The J segment lost 0 bases and the V segment lost 11 bases, leaving 9 bases of the junction unmatched. Germline V gene lookup returns CDR1 SEHNR and CDR2 FQNEAQ (reference sequence). This CDR3 spans 14 amino acids. The CDR3 protein is CAGKQGHMNTEAFF. The CDR3, as DNA: TGTGCCGGAAAACAGGGGCACATGAACACTGAAGCTTTCTTT.

The V gene is TRBV5-1, the J gene TRBJ2-7; TRBD1 might be the D (7 bases). This CDR3 is built from 11 residues. Germline CDR1 is SGHRS and CDR2 is YFSETQ. Trimming took 2 bases from V and 12 from J, leaving 12 bases between them. This CDR3 reads CASSFDRDWYF. Written as DNA, the CDR3 is TGCGCCAGCAGCTTTGACAGGGACTGGTACTTC.

The V gene is TRBV30, the J gene TRBJ2-1; tentative D call: TRBD2 (6 bases). V was pared by 1 base and J by 4 bases, with 8 bases between. In germline, CDR1 is GTSNPN, CDR2 SVGIG (reference sequence). CDR3 length: 13 amino acids. The CDR3 sequence is CAWSGSGYNEQFF. In nucleotides, the CDR3 is TGTGCCTGGAGTGGGAGCGGGTACAATGAGCAGTTCTTC.

The gene calls are TRBV4-1 and TRBJ2-7; TRBD2 is a possible D gene (5 bases). Looked up from germline, CDR1 is MGHRA and CDR2 is YSYEKL. Deletions cut 0 bases from V and 2 bases from J, with 14 bases between. The CDR3 sequence is 16 residues long. CDR3 region: CASSQERSSGPYEQYF. CDR3 sequence (DNA): TGCGCCAGCAGCCAAGAGAGATCCAGCGGTCCCTACGAGCAGTACTTC.

This sequence joins TRBV28 and TRBJ2-3; 7 bases align to TRBD1. CDR1 MDHEN and CDR2 SYDVKM come from the germline V gene. The CDR3 has 16 residues. J lost 4 bases, V lost 6 bases, and 13 bases had no gene match. CDR3 amino acids: CASRDQPGQTADTQYF. For the CDR3, the DNA is TGTGCCAGCAGAGACCAACCGGGACAGACCGCAGATACGCAGTATTTT.

A few counts support this clone. This sequence joins TRBV7-6 and TRBJ1-6; D possibly corresponds to TRBD1 (6 bases). V gave up 5 bases and J gave up 8 bases, with 13 bases separating them. Germline CDR1 SGHVS, CDR2 FNYEAQ. The CDR3 totals 14 residues. The CDR3 loop reads CASSTSGAYSPLHF. CDR3 coding DNA: TGTGCCAGCAGCACCTCAGGGGCTTATTCACCCCTCCACTTT.

The chain employs TRBV7-9 and TRBJ1-1, with 7 bases fitting TRBD1. Per the germline V gene, CDR1 is SEHNR and CDR2 is FQNEAQ (reference sequence). The J segment lost 11 bases and the V segment lost 4 bases, leaving 10 bases of the junction unmatched. The CDR3 runs to 13 residues. CDR3 coding DNA: TGTGCCAGCAGCTCCGGGACAGAACTCTGGGCTTTCTTT. Encoded protein: CASSSGTELWAFF.

The genes are TRBV5-1 and TRBJ2-1; D not resolved. Deletions cut 4 bases from V and 0 bases from J, with 11 bases between. Germline V gives CDR1 SGHRS, CDR2 YFSETQ. The CDR3 covers 15 residues. The CDR3 reads CASSQDFPSYNEQFF. The DNA of the CDR3 is TGCGCCAGCAGCCAAGACTTTCCCTCCTACAATGAGCAGTTCTTC. Full variable domain (outside the CDR3, taken from reference TRBV5-1 and TRBJ2-1): KAGVTQTPRYLIKTRGQQVTLSCSPISGHRSVSWYQQTPGQGLQFLFEYFSETQRNKGNFPGRFSGRQFSNSRSEMNVSTLELGDSALYLCASSQDFPSYNEQFFGPGTRLTVL.